This section outlines one T cell receptor (beta chain) sequence together with its context. Germline V lookup: CDR1 MNHGY, CDR2 SAAAGT. V gave up 2 bases and J gave up 0 bases, with 13 bases separating them. This CDR3 has 16 residues. The sample's treatment: preoperative locoregional IRX-2 cytokine immunotherapy. Samples came from a phase Ib trial of preoperative locoregional IRX-2 cytokine immunotherapy. The sample originates from a study of preoperative IRX-2 immunotherapy in early breast cancer. Some clones are missing from TCRdb's copy, which holds only in-frame ones; the method was immunoSEQ multiplex PCR. Of fewer than 35,000 clones in the sample, under 90% were seen once.

This receptor was taken from a human donor with breast cancer. This rearrangement joins TRBV6-8 to TRBJ1-2; weak D call: TRBD1 (5 bases). This sample comprised tumor tissue, obtained after IRX-2 immunotherapy. The DNA for the CDR3 is TGTGCCAGCAGTTACACTACAGGAACTCCTAACTATGGCTACACCTTC. Translating gives CASSYTTGTPNYGYTF.